These 4 T cell receptor beta chains originate from one sample sequenced in a study of cytomegalovirus exposure and HLA in healthy donors. Primers: 60 Vbeta forward and 13 Jbeta reverse. Measured with immunoSEQ multiplex PCR; TCRdb has only the in-frame clones, and not every one. This table holds 55,000 to 75,000 clones, about 68% found once. Material: PBMCs. These receptors all come from a woman in her 30s in good health and CMV-seropositive.

This clone was counted a few times. This chain uses TRBV9 with TRBJ1-1; TRBD1 matches 9 bases. The junction had 13 bases not matched to a gene; V was cut back by 5 bases and J by 5 bases. This CDR3 spans 16 amino acids. Germline-derived CDR1 and CDR2 are SGDLS and YYNGEE. CDR3 amino acids: CASSDTPGQGKTEAFF. For the CDR3, the DNA is TGTGCCAGCAGTGATACCCCGGGACAGGGAAAGACTGAAGCTTTCTTT.

This chain connects TRBV19 to TRBJ2-5, with a possible D match to TRBD1 (6 bases). V gave up 7 bases and J gave up 3 bases, with 15 bases separating them. Germline values: CDR1 LNHDA, CDR2 SQIVND (reference sequence). The CDR3 is 14 residues long. The CDR3 DNA reads as TGTGCCAGTACTCAAAGGGCAGGGGAAGAGACCCAGTACTTC. This translates into CASTQRAGEETQYF.

This clone was counted only a few times. J is TRBJ2-7 and V is TRBV21-1; the tabulated D call, TRBD1, remains unverified against the DNA. TRBV21-1 is a recognized pseudogene. CDR3 length: 11 residues. The CDR3 region has the DNA TGTGCCAGCAGATCAGGTCACGAGCAGTACTTC. Translating it yields CASRSGHEQYF.

In nucleotides, the CDR3 is TGCAGCGTTACCGACAGGGGTGGCTACACCTTC. It codes for CSVTDRGGYTF. The rearrangement links TRBV29-1 to TRBJ1-2, with 8 nucleotides matching TRBD1. The ends lost 5 bases at V and 7 bases at J; junction bases unmatched: 3. Germline lookup yields CDR1 SQVTM and CDR2 ANQGSEA. The CDR3 is 11 amino acids. Full variable domain (outside the CDR3, taken from reference TRBV29-1 and TRBJ1-2): SAVISQKPSRDICQRGTSLTIQCQVDSQVTMMFWYRQQPGQSLTLIATANQGSEATYESGFVIDKFPISRPNLTFSTLTVSNMSPEDSSIYLCSVTDRGGYTFGSGTRLTVV.